There are a few counts of the clone carrying this TCR beta chain. What it binds is unknown. From the RT-PCR reads, TCRdb called clonotypes with MiXCR, one entry per CDR3 protein. This table holds about 240,000 distinct CDR3 sequences, about 12% found once. The sample is drawn from a study of response to subunit inactivated influenza vaccine. Study-level findings and limits: The study's authors posited that every seasonal influenza vaccination enlists few new T cells.

The CDR3 is made up of 14 amino acids. V lost 1 base and J lost 5, with 8 bases in between. Germline V gene data show CDR1 as SGHTA and CDR2 as FQGNSA. The chain links TRBV7-2 to TRBJ2-2; no firm D call. The starting material was non-naive T cells sorted from PBMCs, obtained approximately 15 days before vaccination. The source is a man aged 50 or older who received an inactivated influenza vaccine. The CDR3 protein is CASSLDIGTGELFF. The CDR3, as DNA: TGTGCCAGCAGCTTAGATATAGGGACCGGGGAGCTGTTTTTT.